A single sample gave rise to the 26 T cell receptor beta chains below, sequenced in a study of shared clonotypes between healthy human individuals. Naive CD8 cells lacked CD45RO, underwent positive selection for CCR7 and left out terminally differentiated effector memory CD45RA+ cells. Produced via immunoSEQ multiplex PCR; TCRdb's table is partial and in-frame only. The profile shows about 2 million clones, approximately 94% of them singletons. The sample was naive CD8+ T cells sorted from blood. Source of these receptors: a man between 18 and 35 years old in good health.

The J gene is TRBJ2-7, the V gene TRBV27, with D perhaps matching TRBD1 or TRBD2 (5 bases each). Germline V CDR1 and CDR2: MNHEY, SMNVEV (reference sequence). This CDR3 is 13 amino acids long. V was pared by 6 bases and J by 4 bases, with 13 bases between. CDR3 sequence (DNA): TGTGCCAGCAGACTGGGACCAACTTACGAGCAGTACTTC. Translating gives CASRLGPTYEQYF.

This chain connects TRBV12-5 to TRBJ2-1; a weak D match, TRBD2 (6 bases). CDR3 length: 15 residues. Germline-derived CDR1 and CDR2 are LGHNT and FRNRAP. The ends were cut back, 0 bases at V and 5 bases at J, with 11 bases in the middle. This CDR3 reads CASGLVGGTNNEQFF. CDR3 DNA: TGTGCTAGTGGTTTGGTGGGCGGGACGAACAATGAGCAGTTCTTC.

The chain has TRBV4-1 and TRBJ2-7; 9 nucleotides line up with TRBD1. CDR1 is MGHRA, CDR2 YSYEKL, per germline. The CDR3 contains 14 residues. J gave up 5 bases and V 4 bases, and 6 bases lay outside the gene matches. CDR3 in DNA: TGCGCCAGCAGCCTGGGACAGGGAGTAAACGAGCAGTACTTC. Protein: CASSLGQGVNEQYF.

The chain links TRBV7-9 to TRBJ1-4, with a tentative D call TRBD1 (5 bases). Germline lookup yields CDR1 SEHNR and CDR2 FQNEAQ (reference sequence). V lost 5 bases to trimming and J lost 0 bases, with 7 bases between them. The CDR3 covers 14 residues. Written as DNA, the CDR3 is TGTGCCAGCAGCCAGGGACCAACTAATGAAAAACTGTTTTTT. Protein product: CASSQGPTNEKLFF.

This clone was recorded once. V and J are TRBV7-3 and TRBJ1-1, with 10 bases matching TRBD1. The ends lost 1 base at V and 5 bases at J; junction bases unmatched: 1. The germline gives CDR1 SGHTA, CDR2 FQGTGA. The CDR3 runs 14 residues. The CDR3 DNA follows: TGTGCCAGCAGCTTAAGGGACAGGGGAACTGAAGCTTTCTTT. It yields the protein CASSLRDRGTEAFF.

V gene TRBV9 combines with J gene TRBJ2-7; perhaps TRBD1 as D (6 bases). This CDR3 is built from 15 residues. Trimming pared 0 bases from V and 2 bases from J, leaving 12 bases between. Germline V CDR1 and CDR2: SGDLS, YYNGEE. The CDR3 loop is CASSVAQGRTYEQYF. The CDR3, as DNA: TGTGCCAGCAGCGTAGCTCAGGGGCGAACCTACGAGCAGTACTTC.

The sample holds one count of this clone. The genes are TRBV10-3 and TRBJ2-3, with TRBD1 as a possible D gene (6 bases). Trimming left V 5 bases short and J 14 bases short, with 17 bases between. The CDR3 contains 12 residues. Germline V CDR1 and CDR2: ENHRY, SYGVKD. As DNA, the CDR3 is TGTGCCATCAGTCCTACAGGGTGGGGTCCGTATTTT. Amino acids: CAISPTGWGPYF.

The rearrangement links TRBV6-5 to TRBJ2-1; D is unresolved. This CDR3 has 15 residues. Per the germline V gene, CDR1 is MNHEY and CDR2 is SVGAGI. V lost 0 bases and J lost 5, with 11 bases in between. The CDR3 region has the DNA TGTGCCAGCAGTTACTCCTCGTTAGGGCACAATGAGCAGTTCTTC. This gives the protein CASSYSSLGHNEQFF.

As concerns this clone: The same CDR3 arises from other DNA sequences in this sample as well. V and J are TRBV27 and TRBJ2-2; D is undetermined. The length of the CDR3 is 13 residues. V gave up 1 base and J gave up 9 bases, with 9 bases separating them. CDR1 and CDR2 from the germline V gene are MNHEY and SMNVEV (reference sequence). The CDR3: CASSLLGFRELFF. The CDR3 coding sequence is TGTGCCAGCAGTTTATTAGGGTTCCGGGAGCTGTTTTTT.

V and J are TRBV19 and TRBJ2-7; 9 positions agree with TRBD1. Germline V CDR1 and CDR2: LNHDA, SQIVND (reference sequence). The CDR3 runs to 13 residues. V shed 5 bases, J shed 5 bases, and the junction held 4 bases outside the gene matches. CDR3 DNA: TGTGCCAGTAGTGTAGGGACAGGGAACGAGCAGTACTTC. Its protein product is CASSVGTGNEQYF.

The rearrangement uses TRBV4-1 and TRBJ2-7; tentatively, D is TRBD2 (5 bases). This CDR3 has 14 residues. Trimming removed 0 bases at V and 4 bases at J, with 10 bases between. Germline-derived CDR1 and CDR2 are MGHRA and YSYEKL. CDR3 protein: CASSQEPRGYEQYF. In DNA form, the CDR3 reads TGCGCCAGCAGCCAAGAACCTAGAGGGTACGAGCAGTACTTC.

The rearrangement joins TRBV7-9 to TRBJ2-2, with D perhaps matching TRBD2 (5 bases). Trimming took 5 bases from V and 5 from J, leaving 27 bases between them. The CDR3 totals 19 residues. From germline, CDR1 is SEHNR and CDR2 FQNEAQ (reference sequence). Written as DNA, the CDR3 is TGTGCCAGCAGCACTACCCGACTACAGTTAGGCCTGGAGACCGGGGAGCTGTTTTTT. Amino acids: CASSTTRLQLGLETGELFF.

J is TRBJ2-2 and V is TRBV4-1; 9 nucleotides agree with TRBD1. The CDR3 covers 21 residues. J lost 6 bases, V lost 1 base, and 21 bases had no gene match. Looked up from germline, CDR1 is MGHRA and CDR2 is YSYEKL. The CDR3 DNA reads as TGCGCCAGCAGCCAAGCTAGGGGTCCGGGACAGGGAGGTCAAGTGTCCGGGGAGCTGTTTTTT. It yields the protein CASSQARGPGQGGQVSGELFF.

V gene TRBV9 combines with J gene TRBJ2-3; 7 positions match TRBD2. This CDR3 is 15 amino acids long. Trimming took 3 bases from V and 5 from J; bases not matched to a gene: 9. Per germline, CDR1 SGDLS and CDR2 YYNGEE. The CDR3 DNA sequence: TGTGCCAGCAGCGCCGGACTAGGTAGTCAAGATACGCAGTATTTT. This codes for CASSAGLGSQDTQYF.

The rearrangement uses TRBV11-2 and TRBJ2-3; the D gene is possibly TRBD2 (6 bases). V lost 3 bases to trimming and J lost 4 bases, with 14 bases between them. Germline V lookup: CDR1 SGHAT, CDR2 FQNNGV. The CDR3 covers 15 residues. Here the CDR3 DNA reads TGTGCCAGCAGCTTCGGAGGGTCCACACCAGATACGCAGTATTTT. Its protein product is CASSFGGSTPDTQYF.

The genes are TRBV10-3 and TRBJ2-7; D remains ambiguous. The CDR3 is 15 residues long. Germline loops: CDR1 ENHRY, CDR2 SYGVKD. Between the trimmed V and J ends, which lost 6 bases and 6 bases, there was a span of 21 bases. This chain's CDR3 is CAISQSATDRPEQYF. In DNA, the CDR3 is TGTGCCATCAGCCAGTCAGCGACCGATCGGCCCGAGCAGTACTTC.

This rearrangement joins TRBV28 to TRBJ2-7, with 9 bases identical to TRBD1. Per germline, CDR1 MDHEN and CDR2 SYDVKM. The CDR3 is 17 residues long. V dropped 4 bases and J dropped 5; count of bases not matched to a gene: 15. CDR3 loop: CASSSNRSGTGLHEQYF. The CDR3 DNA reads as TGTGCCAGCAGTTCAAATCGGTCGGGGACAGGGTTACACGAGCAGTACTTC.

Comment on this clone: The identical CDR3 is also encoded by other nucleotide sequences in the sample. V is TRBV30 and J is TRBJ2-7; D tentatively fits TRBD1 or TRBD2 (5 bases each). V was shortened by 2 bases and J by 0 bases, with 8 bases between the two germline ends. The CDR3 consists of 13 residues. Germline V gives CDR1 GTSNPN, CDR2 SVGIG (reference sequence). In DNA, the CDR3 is TGTGCCTGGAGTACCGGGGCCTCCTACGAGCAGTACTTC. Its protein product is CAWSTGASYEQYF.

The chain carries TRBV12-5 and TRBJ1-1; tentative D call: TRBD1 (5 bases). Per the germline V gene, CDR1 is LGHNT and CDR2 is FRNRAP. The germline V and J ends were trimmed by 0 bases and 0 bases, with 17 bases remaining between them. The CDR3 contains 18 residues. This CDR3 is CASGLVLGDRLMNTEAFF. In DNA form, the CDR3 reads TGTGCTAGTGGTTTGGTACTAGGGGATCGGCTCATGAACACTGAAGCTTTCTTT.

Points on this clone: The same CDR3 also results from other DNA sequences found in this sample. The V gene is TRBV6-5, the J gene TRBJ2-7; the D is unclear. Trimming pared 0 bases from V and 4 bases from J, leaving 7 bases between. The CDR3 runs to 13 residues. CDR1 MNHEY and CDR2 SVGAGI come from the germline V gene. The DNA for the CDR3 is TGTGCCAGCAGTTACTCCGAAGGTTACGAGCAGTACTTC. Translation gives CASSYSEGYEQYF.

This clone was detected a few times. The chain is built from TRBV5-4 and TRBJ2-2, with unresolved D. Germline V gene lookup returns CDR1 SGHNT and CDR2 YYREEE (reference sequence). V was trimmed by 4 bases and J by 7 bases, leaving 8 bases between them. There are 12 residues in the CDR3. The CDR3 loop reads CASSHDDGELFF. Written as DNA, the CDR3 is TGTGCCAGCAGCCATGACGACGGGGAGCTGTTTTTT.

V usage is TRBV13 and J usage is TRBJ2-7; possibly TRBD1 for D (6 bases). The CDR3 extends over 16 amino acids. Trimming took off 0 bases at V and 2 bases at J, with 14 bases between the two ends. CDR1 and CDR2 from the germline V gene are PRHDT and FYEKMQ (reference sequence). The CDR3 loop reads CASSLGPQQGTYEQYF. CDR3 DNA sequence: TGTGCCAGCAGCTTAGGGCCTCAGCAGGGGACCTACGAGCAGTACTTC. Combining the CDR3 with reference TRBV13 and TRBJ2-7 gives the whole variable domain AAGVIQSPRHLIKEKRETATLKCYPIPRHDTVYWYQQGPGQDPQFLISFYEKMQSDKGSIPDRFSAQQFSDYHSELNMSSLELGDSALYFCASSLGPQQGTYEQYFGPGTRLTVT.

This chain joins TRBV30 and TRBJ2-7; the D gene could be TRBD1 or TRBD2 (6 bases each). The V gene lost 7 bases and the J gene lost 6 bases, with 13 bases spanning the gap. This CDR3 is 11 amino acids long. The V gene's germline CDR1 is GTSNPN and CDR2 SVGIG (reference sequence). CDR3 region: CASQGGLEQYF. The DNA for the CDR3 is TGTGCCTCTCAAGGGGGGCTCGAGCAGTACTTC.

The CDR3 DNA is TGCGCCAGCGGAGCGGGCACCGCGAACACCGGGGAGCTGTTTTTT. Translating gives CASGAGTANTGELFF. The chain joins TRBV23-1 to TRBJ2-2; D possibly corresponds to TRBD2 (6 bases). TRBV23-1 is sorted into the ORF group, with uncertain function. The CDR3 length is 15 residues. The V gene lost 8 bases and the J gene lost 0 bases, with 13 bases spanning the gap.

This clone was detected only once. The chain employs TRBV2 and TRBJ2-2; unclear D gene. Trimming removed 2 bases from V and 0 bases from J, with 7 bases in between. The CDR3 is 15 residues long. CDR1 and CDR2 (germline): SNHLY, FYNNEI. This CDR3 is CASSEFSANTGELFF. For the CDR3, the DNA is TGTGCCAGCAGTGAATTCAGCGCGAACACCGGGGAGCTGTTTTTT.

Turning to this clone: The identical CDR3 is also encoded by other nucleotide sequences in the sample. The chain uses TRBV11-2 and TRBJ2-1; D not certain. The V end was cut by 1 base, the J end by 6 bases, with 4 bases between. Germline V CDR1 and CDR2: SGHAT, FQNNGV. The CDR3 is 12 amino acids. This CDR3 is CASSLVVNEQFF. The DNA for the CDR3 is TGTGCCAGCAGCTTAGTGGTCAATGAGCAGTTCTTC.